The 4 T cell receptor beta chains listed next were all sequenced from one sample in a study of blood T cell repertoires in COVID-19. Repertoires were generated with immunoSEQ multiplex PCR, while TCRdb's copy carries only in-frame clones and drops some. The sample shows around 100,000 clones, approximately 83% of them seen only once. Sequencing input: PBMCs or T cells enriched from blood (not recorded which). The receptors shown here come from a woman aged 50 to 65 who had recovered from COVID-19.

The chain has TRBV27 and TRBJ1-6; D may be TRBD1 (5 bases). Germline CDR1 is MNHEY and CDR2 is SMNVEV (reference sequence). There are 15 residues in the CDR3. Trimming removed 6 bases from V and 10 bases from J, with 19 bases in between. In nucleotides, the CDR3 is TGTGCCAGCAGCATAGCGGGACGCGGGCGGTCACCCCTCCACTTT. Its protein product is CASSIAGRGRSPLHF.

The chain carries TRBV11-2 and TRBJ2-1; possible D gene TRBD2, 6 bases. From germline, CDR1 is SGHAT and CDR2 FQNNGV. V was shortened by 3 bases and J by 3 bases, with 9 bases between the two germline ends. The CDR3 runs to 14 residues. The CDR3 loop is CASSFAGSYNEQFF. The CDR3 DNA reads as TGTGCCAGCAGCTTCGCGGGGAGCTACAATGAGCAGTTCTTC.

The V call is TRBV7-3, the J call TRBJ1-2; 7 nucleotides agree with TRBD1. CDR3 length: 14 residues. CDR1 and CDR2 (germline): SGHTA, FQGTGA. With 0 bases clipped from V and 2 bases from J, the junction kept 0 bases outside the gene matches. CDR3 sequence (DNA): TGTGCCAGCAGCTTAACGACAGGGAACTATGGCTACACCTTC. Its protein product is CASSLTTGNYGYTF.

V and J are TRBV5-4 and TRBJ1-1; no clear D. The length of the CDR3 is 13 residues. The V end was cut by 2 bases, the J end by 2 bases, with 7 bases between. Per the germline V gene, CDR1 is SGHNT and CDR2 is YYREEE (reference sequence). CDR3 DNA sequence: TGTGCCAGCAGCTTAGAGGGAAACACTGAAGCTTTCTTT. Translating it yields CASSLEGNTEAFF.